The rows below give T cell receptor beta chains drawn from one sample of a study of CD8+ T cells in alopecia areata. Clones were sequenced by immunoSEQ multiplex PCR, and TCRdb holds only the in-frame ones, with some missing. This sample has 75,000 to 100,000 clones, with about two fifths found just once. Sequenced sample: CD4+ T cells sorted from blood. Source of these receptors: a human donor with alopecia areata. The conserved cysteine and the conserved F or W are not part of the CDR3 here.

V gene: TRBV7-2
CDR3 protein: ASSLVSSGEETQY

V gene: TRBV7-6
CDR3 protein: ASSLGGSNSPLH

V gene: TRBV7-6
CDR3 protein: ASSLTRSYEQY

V gene: TRBV7-2
CDR3 protein: ASSSSGGARTDTQY

V gene: TRBV30
CDR3 protein: AWRQGFNYGYT

V gene: TRBV5-1
CDR3 protein: ASSLGGRGEQF

V gene: TRBV20-1
CDR3 protein: SARPYNEQF

V gene: TRBV5-1
CDR3 protein: ASSGGQEMNTEAF

V gene: TRBV5-6
CDR3 protein: ASSPTGTDTQY

V gene: TRBV6-5
CDR3 protein: ASRTGSSNQPQH

V gene: TRBV7-9
CDR3 protein: ASSWGEANTGELF

V gene: TRBV29-1
CDR3 protein: SVAPGTETQY

V gene: TRBV25-1
CDR3 protein: ASSKAGGTEAF

V gene: TRBV7-9
CDR3 protein: ATSASGNTDTQY

V gene: TRBV28
CDR3 protein: ASSLSRRGQQPQH

V gene: TRBV11-2
CDR3 protein: ASSLLRTTGELF

V gene: TRBV29-1
CDR3 protein: SVEDPRAEAF

V gene: TRBV5-4
CDR3 protein: ASSSGGKQETQY

V gene: TRBV27
CDR3 protein: AQDGQPTDTQY

V gene: TRBV30
CDR3 protein: AWGMGSASGTDTQY

V gene: TRBV30
CDR3 protein: AWRGRVNEQF

V gene: TRBV19
CDR3 protein: ASRESSGQPYEQY

V gene: TRBV30
CDR3 protein: AWSVGIPRNTIY

V gene: TRBV29-1
CDR3 protein: SVGVMSLSNEQF

V gene: TRBV5-1
CDR3 protein: ASSRGGPETQY

V gene: TRBV7-9
CDR3 protein: ASSLASGLETQY

V gene: TRBV7-2
CDR3 protein: ASSLDPAETQY

V gene: TRBV30
CDR3 protein: AWRKREGPNEQF

V gene: TRBV2
CDR3 protein: ASSVRTSGGYT

V gene: TRBV5-6
CDR3 protein: ASSSRGRTLQETQY

V gene: TRBV5-1
CDR3 protein: ASSPGTSGRLGNEQF

V gene: TRBV7-2
CDR3 protein: ASSPDSLGTDTQY

V gene: TRBV18
CDR3 protein: ASSKQGDQPQH

V gene: TRBV7-2
CDR3 protein: ASSLVGYNEQF

V gene: TRBV30
CDR3 protein: ASNGDRGSNLGQPQH

V gene: TRBV6-5
CDR3 protein: ASRPGQRTDTQY

V gene: TRBV29-1
CDR3 protein: SVKTGRTNTGELF

V gene: TRBV7-9
CDR3 protein: ASSLAAGYNEQF

V gene: TRBV25-1
CDR3 protein: ASSGPGLAGGPGQY

V gene: TRBV6-1
CDR3 protein: ASTKGLAAYNEQF

V gene: TRBV29-1
CDR3 protein: SAGTSGGADTQY

V gene: TRBV23-1
CDR3 protein: ASRPTGYQPQH

V gene: TRBV7-9
CDR3 protein: ASRTETGNTGELF

V gene: TRBV5-1
CDR3 protein: ASRPGGGETQY

V gene: TRBV7-2
CDR3 protein: ASSLGGPTSRRHNEQF